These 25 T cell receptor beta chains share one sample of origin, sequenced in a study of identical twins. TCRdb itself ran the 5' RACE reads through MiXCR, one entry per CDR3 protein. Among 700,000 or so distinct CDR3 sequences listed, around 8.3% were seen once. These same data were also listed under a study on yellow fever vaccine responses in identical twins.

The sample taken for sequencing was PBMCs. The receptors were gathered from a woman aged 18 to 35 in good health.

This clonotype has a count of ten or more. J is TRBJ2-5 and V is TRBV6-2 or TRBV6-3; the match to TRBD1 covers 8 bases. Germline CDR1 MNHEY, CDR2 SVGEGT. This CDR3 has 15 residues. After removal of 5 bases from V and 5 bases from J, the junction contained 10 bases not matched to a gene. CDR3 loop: CASSTFTTGVETQYF. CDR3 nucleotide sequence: TGTGCCAGCAGTACCTTTACGACAGGGGTGGAGACCCAGTACTTC.

The CDR3 nucleotides are TGTGCCAGCAGCAAAGCGGATAGCTCCTACGAGCAGTACTTC. Residues: CASSKADSSYEQYF. The genes are TRBV21-1 and TRBJ2-7. TRBV21-1 is a documented pseudogene. The CDR3 covers 14 residues.

CDR3 sequence reads: CASSLRWEHTIYF. The CDR3 coding sequence is TGTGCCAGCAGCTTACGATGGGAGCACACCATATATTTT. The chain is built from TRBV7-2 and TRBJ1-3; D not resolved. Germline assignment: CDR1 SGHTA and CDR2 FQGNSA. V was shortened by 2 bases and J by 8 bases, with 10 bases between the two germline ends. The CDR3 loop spans 13 amino acids.

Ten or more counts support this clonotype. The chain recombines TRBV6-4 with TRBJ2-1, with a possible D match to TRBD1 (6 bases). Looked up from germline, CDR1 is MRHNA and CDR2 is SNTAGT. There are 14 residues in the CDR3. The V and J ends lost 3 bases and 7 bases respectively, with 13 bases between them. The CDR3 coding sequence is TGTGCCAGCAGTGAGCTACAGGGTTCGAATGAGCAGTTCTTC. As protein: CASSELQGSNEQFF.

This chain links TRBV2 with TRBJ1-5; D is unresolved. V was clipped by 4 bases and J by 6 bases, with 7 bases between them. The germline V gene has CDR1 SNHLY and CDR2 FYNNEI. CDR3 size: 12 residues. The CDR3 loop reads CASSGNRQPQHF. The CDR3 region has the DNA TGTGCCAGCAGTGGTAACCGTCAGCCCCAGCATTTT.

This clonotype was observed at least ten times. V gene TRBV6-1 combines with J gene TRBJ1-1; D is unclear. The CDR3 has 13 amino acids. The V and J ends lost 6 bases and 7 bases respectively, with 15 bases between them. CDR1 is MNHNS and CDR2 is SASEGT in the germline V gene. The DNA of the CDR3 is TGTGCCAGCAGCCCTGAGGGCCTGGGTGAAGCTTTCTTT. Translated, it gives CASSPEGLGEAFF.

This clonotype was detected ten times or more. The CDR3 nucleotides are TGTGCCAGCAGTGCGGGACGGAGTTACACAGATACGCAGTATTTT. It translates to CASSAGRSYTDTQYF. The J gene is TRBJ2-3, the V gene TRBV12-3 or TRBV12-4; perhaps TRBD2 as D (6 bases). Trimming took off 5 bases at V and 2 bases at J, with 14 bases between the two ends. The CDR3 consists of 15 residues.

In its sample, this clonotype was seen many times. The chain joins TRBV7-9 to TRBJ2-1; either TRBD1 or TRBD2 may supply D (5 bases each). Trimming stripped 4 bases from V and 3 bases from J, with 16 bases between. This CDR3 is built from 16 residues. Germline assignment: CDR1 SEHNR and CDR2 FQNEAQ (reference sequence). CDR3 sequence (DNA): TGTGCCAGCAGCTCGAATGTCGGGGCTCTCTACAATGAGCAGTTCTTC. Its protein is CASSSNVGALYNEQFF.

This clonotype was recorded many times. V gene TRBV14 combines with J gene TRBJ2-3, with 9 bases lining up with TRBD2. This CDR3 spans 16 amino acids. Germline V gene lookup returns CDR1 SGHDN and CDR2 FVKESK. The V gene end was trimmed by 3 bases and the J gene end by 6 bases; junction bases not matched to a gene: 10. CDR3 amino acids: CASSHPELAGLDTQYF. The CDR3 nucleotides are TGTGCCAGCAGCCATCCTGAGCTAGCGGGGTTGGATACGCAGTATTTT. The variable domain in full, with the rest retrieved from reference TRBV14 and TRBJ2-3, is EAGVTQFPSHSVIEKGQTVTLRCDPISGHDNLYWYRRVMGKEIKFLLHFVKESKQDESGMPNNRFLAERTGGTYSTLKVQPAELEDSGVYFCASSHPELAGLDTQYFGPGTRLTVL.

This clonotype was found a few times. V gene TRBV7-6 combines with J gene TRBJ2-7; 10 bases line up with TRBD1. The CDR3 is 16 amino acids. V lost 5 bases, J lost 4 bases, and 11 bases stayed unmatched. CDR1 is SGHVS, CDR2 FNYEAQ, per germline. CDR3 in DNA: TGTGCCAGCAGCGGTCTTCCGGGACAGGGGTTATACGAGCAGTACTTC. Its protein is CASSGLPGQGLYEQYF.

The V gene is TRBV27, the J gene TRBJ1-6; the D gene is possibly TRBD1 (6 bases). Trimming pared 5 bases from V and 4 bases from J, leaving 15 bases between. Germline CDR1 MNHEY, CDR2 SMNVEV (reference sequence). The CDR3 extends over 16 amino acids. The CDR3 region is CASSVHREGYNSPLHF. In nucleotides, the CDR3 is TGTGCCAGCAGTGTGCACAGGGAAGGGTATAATTCACCCCTCCACTTT.

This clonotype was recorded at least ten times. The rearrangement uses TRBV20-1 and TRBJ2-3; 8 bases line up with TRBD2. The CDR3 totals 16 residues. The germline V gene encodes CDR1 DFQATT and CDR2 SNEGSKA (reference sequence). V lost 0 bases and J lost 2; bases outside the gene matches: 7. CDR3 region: CSARDQSGRSTDTQYF. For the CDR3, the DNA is TGCAGTGCTAGAGATCAGAGCGGGAGATCCACAGATACGCAGTATTTT.

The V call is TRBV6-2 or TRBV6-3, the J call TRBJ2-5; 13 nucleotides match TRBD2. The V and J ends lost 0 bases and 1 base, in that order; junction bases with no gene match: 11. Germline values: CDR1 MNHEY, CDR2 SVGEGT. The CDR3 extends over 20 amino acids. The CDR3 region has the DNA TGTGCCAGCAGTTACTCGGGGACAGCCGGGACTAGCGGGGCCCAAGAGACCCAGTACTTC. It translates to CASSYSGTAGTSGAQETQYF.

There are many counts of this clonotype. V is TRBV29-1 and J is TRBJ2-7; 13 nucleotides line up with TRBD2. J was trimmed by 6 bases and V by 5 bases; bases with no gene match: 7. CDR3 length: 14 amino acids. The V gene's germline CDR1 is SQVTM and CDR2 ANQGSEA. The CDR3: CSVSGLAGVGEQYF. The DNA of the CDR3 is TGCAGCGTTTCCGGACTAGCGGGAGTAGGCGAGCAGTACTTC.

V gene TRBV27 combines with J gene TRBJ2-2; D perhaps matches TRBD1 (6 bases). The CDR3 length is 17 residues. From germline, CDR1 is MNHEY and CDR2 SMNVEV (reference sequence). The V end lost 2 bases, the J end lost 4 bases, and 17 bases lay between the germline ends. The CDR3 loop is CASSLMGQPVITGELFF. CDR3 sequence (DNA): TGTGCCAGCAGTTTAATGGGACAACCGGTGATCACCGGGGAGCTGTTTTTT.

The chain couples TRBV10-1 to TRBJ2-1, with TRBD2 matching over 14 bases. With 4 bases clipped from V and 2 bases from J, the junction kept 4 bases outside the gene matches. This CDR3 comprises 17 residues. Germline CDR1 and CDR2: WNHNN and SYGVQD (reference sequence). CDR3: CASSGETSGRAYNEQFF. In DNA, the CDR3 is TGCGCCAGCAGTGGCGAGACTAGCGGGAGGGCCTACAATGAGCAGTTCTTC.

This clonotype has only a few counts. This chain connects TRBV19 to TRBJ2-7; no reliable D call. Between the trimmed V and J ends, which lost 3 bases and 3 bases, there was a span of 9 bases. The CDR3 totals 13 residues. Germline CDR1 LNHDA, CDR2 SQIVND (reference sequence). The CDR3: CASSMTGSYEQYF. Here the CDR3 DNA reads TGTGCCAGTAGTATGACGGGCAGCTACGAGCAGTACTTC.

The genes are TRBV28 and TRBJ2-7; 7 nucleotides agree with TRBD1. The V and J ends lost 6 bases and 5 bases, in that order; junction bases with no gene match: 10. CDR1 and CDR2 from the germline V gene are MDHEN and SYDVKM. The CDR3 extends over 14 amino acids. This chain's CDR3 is CASSQGQPRDEQYF. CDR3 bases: TGTGCCAGCAGCCAGGGACAGCCAAGGGACGAGCAGTACTTC.

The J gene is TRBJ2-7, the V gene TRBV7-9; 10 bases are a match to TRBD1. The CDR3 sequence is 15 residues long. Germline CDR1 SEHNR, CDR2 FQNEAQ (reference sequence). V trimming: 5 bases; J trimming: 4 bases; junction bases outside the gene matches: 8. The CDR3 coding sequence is TGTGCCAGCAGCGAATTGGACAGGGGGTCTTACGAGCAGTACTTC. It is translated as CASSELDRGSYEQYF.

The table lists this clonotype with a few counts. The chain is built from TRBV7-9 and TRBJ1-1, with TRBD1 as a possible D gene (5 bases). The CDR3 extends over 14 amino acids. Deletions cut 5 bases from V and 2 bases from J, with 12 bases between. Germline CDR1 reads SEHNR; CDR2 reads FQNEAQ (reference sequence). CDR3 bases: TGTGCCAGCAGCCATCAGGGAACCAACACTGAAGCTTTCTTT. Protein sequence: CASSHQGTNTEAFF.

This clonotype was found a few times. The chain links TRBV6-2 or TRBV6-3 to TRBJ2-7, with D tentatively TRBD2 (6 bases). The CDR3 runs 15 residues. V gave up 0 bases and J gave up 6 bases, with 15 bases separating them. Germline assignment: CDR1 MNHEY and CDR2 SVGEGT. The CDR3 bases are TGTGCCAGCAGTTACTCGGCATCCCGCGGGACCGAGCAGTACTTC. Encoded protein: CASSYSASRGTEQYF.

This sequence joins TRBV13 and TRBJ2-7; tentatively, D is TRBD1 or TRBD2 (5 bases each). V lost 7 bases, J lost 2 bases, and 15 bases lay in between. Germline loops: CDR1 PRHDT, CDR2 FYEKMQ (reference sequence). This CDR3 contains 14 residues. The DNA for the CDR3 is TGTGCCAGCACCCTCCGGGGCCGCGCCTACGAGCAGTACTTC. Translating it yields CASTLRGRAYEQYF. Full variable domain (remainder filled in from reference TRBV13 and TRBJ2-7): AAGVIQSPRHLIKEKRETATLKCYPIPRHDTVYWYQQGPGQDPQFLISFYEKMQSDKGSIPDRFSAQQFSDYHSELNMSSLELGDSALYFCASTLRGRAYEQYFGPGTRLTVT.

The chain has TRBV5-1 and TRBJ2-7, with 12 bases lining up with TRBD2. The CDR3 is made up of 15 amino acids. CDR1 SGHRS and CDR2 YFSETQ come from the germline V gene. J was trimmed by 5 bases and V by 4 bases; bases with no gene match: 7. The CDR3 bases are TGCGCCAGCAGCCTAACTAGCGGGAGGAGGAACGAGCAGTACTTC. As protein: CASSLTSGRRNEQYF.

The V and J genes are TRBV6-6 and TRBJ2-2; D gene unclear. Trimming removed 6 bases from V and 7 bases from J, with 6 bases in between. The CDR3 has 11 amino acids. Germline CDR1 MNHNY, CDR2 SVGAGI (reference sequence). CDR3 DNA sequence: TGTGCCAGCAGGATTGGCGGGGAGCTGTTTTTT. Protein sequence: CASRIGGELFF.

CDR3 amino acids: CSVEVIRISGANVLTF. CDR3 coding DNA: TGCAGCGTTGAAGTCATCAGGATATCTGGGGCCAACGTCCTGACTTTC. The V and J genes are TRBV29-1 and TRBJ2-6; the D is unclear. The CDR3 has 16 amino acids. The V end lost 1 base, the J end lost 1 base, and 11 bases lay between the germline ends. The germline CDR1 and CDR2 sequences are SQVTM and ANQGSEA.